A single sample gave rise to the 10 T cell receptor beta chains below, sequenced in a study of T-cell memory formation after mild COVID-19. From the 5' RACE reads, TCRdb called clonotypes with MiXCR, one entry per CDR3 protein. The sample consists of under 400,000 distinct CDR3 sequences, around 27% of them appearing once. The sample was PBMCs or a T cell subset sorted from them (not recorded which). These receptor sequences come from an adult woman who had mild COVID-19 (a few samples of this study predate the infection). Cell type and time point are not known.

CDR3 residues: CSARTGNQPQHF. CDR3 nucleotides: TGCAGTGCGAGGACAGGGAATCAGCCCCAGCATTTT. The chain combines TRBV20-1 with TRBJ1-5; 8 bases fit TRBD1. Per germline, CDR1 DFQATT and CDR2 SNEGSKA (reference sequence). The CDR3 covers 12 residues. The V and J ends lost 6 bases and 4 bases, in that order; junction bases with no gene match: 2.

The chain combines TRBV7-9 with TRBJ1-1, with D hard to call. The V and J ends lost 3 bases and 0 bases respectively, with 2 bases between them. CDR1 is SEHNR and CDR2 is FQNEAQ in the germline V gene (reference sequence). The CDR3 extends over 12 amino acids. CDR3 DNA sequence: TGTGCCAGCAGCTTCCTGAACACTGAAGCTTTCTTT. This sequence encodes CASSFLNTEAFF. The whole variable domain, remainder taken from reference TRBV7-9 and TRBJ1-1, is DTGVSQNPRHKITKRGQNVTFRCDPISEHNRLYWYRQTLGQGPEFLTYFQNEAQLEKSRLLSDRFSAERPKGSFSTLEIQRTEQGDSAMYLCASSFLNTEAFFGQGTRLTVV.

V and J are TRBV5-1 and TRBJ2-5; 10 positions match TRBD1. Germline V gives CDR1 SGHRS, CDR2 YFSETQ. Unmatched junction bases numbered 8, after V lost 5 bases and J lost 4 bases. This CDR3 contains 15 residues. CDR3 sequence: CASRAAGQGSETQYF. For the CDR3, the DNA is TGCGCCAGCAGGGCTGCGGGACAGGGGTCAGAGACCCAGTACTTC.

This chain joins TRBV15 and TRBJ2-7; D might be TRBD2 (5 bases). CDR1 and CDR2 from the germline V gene are LNHNV and YYDKDF (reference sequence). CDR3 length: 13 amino acids. V gave up 3 bases and J gave up 3 bases, with 9 bases separating them. CDR3 residues: CATSRGANYEQYF. The CDR3 coding sequence is TGTGCCACCAGCAGGGGAGCCAACTACGAGCAGTACTTC.

There are a few counts of this clonotype. This chain links TRBV5-4 with TRBJ2-1; possible D gene TRBD2, 6 bases. Germline V lookup: CDR1 SGHNT, CDR2 YYREEE (reference sequence). This CDR3 has 16 amino acids. V lost 4 bases, J lost 5 bases, and 19 bases lay in between. The CDR3 is CASSPPSVRDDNEQFF. For the CDR3, the DNA is TGTGCCAGCAGCCCTCCTAGCGTCCGGGACGACAATGAGCAGTTCTTC.

The chain employs TRBV11-3 and TRBJ1-4; TRBD1 might be the D (5 bases). Trimming took 5 bases from V and 1 from J, leaving 23 bases between them. Germline V gives CDR1 SGHNT, CDR2 YENEEA. The CDR3 totals 19 residues. This chain's CDR3 is CASSAYSGTGFGTNEKLFF. DNA of the CDR3: TGTGCCAGCAGCGCGTATTCCGGGACTGGTTTTGGAACTAATGAAAAACTGTTTTTT.

This clonotype was recorded only once. The chain has TRBV14 and TRBJ2-2; possibly TRBD2 for D (6 bases). The germline gives CDR1 SGHDN, CDR2 FVKESK. V lost 4 bases and J 1 base, leaving 16 bases between the germline ends. This CDR3 is 17 amino acids long. Here the CDR3 reads CASSPHWGLLNTGELFF. CDR3 sequence (DNA): TGTGCCAGCAGCCCTCACTGGGGACTTCTGAACACCGGGGAGCTGTTTTTT.

This clonotype appeared a few times. The V and J genes are TRBV5-1 and TRBJ2-7; either TRBD1 or TRBD2 may supply D (6 bases each). This CDR3 spans 16 amino acids. The V and J ends lost 4 bases and 7 bases respectively, with 24 bases between them. Germline CDR1 is SGHRS and CDR2 is YFSETQ. CDR3 sequence (DNA): TGCGCCAGCAGCGCTCGGGGGCAGGGTGGCTCTGGGGAGCAGTACTTC. Its translation is CASSARGQGGSGEQYF.

This clonotype was counted at least ten times. The V and J genes are TRBV7-9 and TRBJ2-7; 7 positions match TRBD2. Germline V lookup: CDR1 SEHNR, CDR2 FQNEAQ (reference sequence). The CDR3 length is 16 residues. Germline trimming cut 3 bases from V and 1 base from J; bases unmatched to any gene: 9. The CDR3 nucleotides are TGTGCCAGCAGCTTCTTGCGAGGGCGGGGGTCCTACGAGCAGTACTTC. This encodes CASSFLRGRGSYEQYF. Together with reference TRBV7-9 and TRBJ2-7, the CDR3 gives the full variable domain: DTGVSQNPRHKITKRGQNVTFRCDPISEHNRLYWYRQTLGQGPEFLTYFQNEAQLEKSRLLSDRFSAERPKGSFSTLEIQRTEQGDSAMYLCASSFLRGRGSYEQYFGPGTRLTVT.

The chain joins TRBV27 to TRBJ2-5; 8 bases map to TRBD2. Germline lookup yields CDR1 MNHEY and CDR2 SMNVEV (reference sequence). There are 14 residues in the CDR3. The J segment lost 5 bases and the V segment lost 5 bases, leaving 7 bases of the junction unmatched. The CDR3 nucleotides are TGTGCCAGCAGTAGTATGGGACTAGGGGAGACCCAGTACTTC. Its protein is CASSSMGLGETQYF.